These 31 T cell receptor beta chains originate from one sample sequenced in a study of response to subunit inactivated influenza vaccine. TCRdb redid the calling of the RT-PCR reads with MiXCR, one entry per CDR3 protein. This table has 550,000 to 800,000 distinct CDR3 sequences, approximately 13% appearing once. The source material was PBMCs from blood, sampled around 15 days before vaccination. These TCRs come from a man aged 45-65 years who received an inactivated influenza vaccine.

This clonotype has only a few counts. V and J are TRBV7-2 and TRBJ2-3; D call uncertain. The CDR3 spans 11 residues. Between the trimmed V and J ends, which lost 5 bases and 8 bases, there was a span of 8 bases. Germline CDR1 and CDR2: SGHTA and FQGNSA. The CDR3 coding sequence is TGTGCCAGCAGCACCTCGATTACGCAGTATTTT. This encodes CASSTSITQYF.

This clonotype was observed many times. The chain combines TRBV12-3 or TRBV12-4 with TRBJ2-2; D not certain. The CDR3 sequence is 13 residues long. V lost 2 bases and J lost 5, with 6 bases in between. The DNA of the CDR3 is TGTGCCAGCAGTTTAATGCGGACCGGGGAGCTGTTTTTT. Amino acid sequence: CASSLMRTGELFF.

The V call is TRBV4-3, the J call TRBJ2-7; 8 bases line up with TRBD1. This CDR3 comprises 15 residues. Per the germline V gene, CDR1 is LGHNA and CDR2 is YSLEER. After removal of 8 bases from V and 2 bases from J, the junction contained 11 bases not matched to a gene. The CDR3 protein is CASADRQGTAYEQYF. In nucleotides, the CDR3 is TGCGCCAGCGCGGACAGACAGGGGACGGCCTACGAGCAGTACTTC.

This clonotype was seen only a few times. The V and J genes are TRBV11-2 and TRBJ2-3, with TRBD2 matching 15 bases. Per germline, CDR1 SGHAT and CDR2 FQNNGV. CDR3 length equals 19 residues. The V segment lost 4 bases and the J segment 1 base; nucleotides outside the gene matches: 9. The CDR3, as DNA: TGTGCCAGCAGCTCACGAACCCGGACTAGCGGGGGGGGCACAGATACGCAGTATTTT. This sequence encodes CASSSRTRTSGGGTDTQYF.

This clonotype was counted at least ten times. The chain joins TRBV4-3 to TRBJ2-2; D ambiguous. The V and J ends lost 0 bases and 2 bases respectively, with 4 bases between them. The CDR3 loop spans 14 amino acids. Germline CDR1 reads LGHNA; CDR2 reads YSLEER. CDR3 DNA sequence: TGCGCCAGCAGCCAAGAGCCTAACACCGGGGAGCTGTTTTTT. Translated, it gives CASSQEPNTGELFF.

In its sample, this clonotype was seen a few times. CDR3 DNA sequence: TGTGCCAGCTCACTGGGTGATTCGGGACTTTACAATGAGCAGTTCTTC. It codes for CASSLGDSGLYNEQFF. This chain joins TRBV18 and TRBJ2-1; a weak D match, TRBD2 (6 bases). The V and J ends lost 4 bases and 4 bases respectively, with 17 bases between them. In germline, CDR1 is KGHSH, CDR2 LQKENI. The CDR3 has 16 residues.

The table lists this clonotype with many counts. The V and J genes are TRBV6-5 and TRBJ2-7, with D tentatively TRBD2 (5 bases). V lost 0 bases and J lost 2, with 5 bases in between. The CDR3 is made up of 13 amino acids. Germline values: CDR1 MNHEY, CDR2 SVGAGI. CDR3 nucleotides: TGTGCCAGCAGTTACTCCGGGACCTACGAGCAGTACTTC. Translated: CASSYSGTYEQYF.

V and J are TRBV7-2 and TRBJ1-2; 9 bases are shared with TRBD1. Germline V gene sequence: CDR1 SGHTA, CDR2 FQGNSA. V trimming: 5 bases; J trimming: 8 bases; junction bases outside the gene matches: 9. This CDR3 comprises 14 residues. CDR3 sequence (DNA): TGTGCCAGCAGCCCATACAGGGGGCTAGGGGGCTACACCTTC. Translation gives CASSPYRGLGGYTF.

V is TRBV11-1 and J is TRBJ2-1; 8 bases are a match to TRBD2. CDR3 size: 18 residues. V dropped 4 bases and J dropped 7; count of bases not matched to a gene: 18. The germline CDR1 and CDR2 sequences are SGHAT and FQDESV (reference sequence). CDR3 nucleotide sequence: TGTGCCAGCAGCTCCCTCGCGGGGAGCGGGGGAAGGGTAAATGAGCAGTTCTTC. The encoded protein is CASSSLAGSGGRVNEQFF.

This clonotype was recorded many times. The chain has TRBV5-1 and TRBJ2-1; D gene unclear. This CDR3 has 13 amino acids. Germline lookup yields CDR1 SGHRS and CDR2 YFSETQ. The V end was cut by 8 bases, the J end by 0 bases, with 9 bases between. The CDR3 nucleotides read TGCGCCAGTGGCCTGAGCTCCTACAATGAGCAGTTCTTC. Translated, it gives CASGLSSYNEQFF.

The rearrangement joins TRBV10-3 to TRBJ2-7; 8 bases are shared with TRBD1. The germline V gene has CDR1 ENHRY and CDR2 SYGVKD. The length of the CDR3 is 14 residues. The junction had 11 bases not matched to a gene; V was cut back by 7 bases and J by 6 bases. CDR3 in amino acids: CAITRTGNGGEQYF. In nucleotides, the CDR3 is TGTGCCATCACCCGGACAGGGAACGGTGGCGAGCAGTACTTC.

In its sample, this clonotype was seen many times. The chain couples TRBV2 to TRBJ2-5; TRBD1 agrees at 8 bases. Unmatched junction bases numbered 3, after V lost 4 bases and J lost 5 bases. Germline V lookup: CDR1 SNHLY, CDR2 FYNNEI. The CDR3 has 13 residues. In DNA, the CDR3 is TGTGCCAGCAGTGTTAACAGGGGGGAGACCCAGTACTTC. Translating gives CASSVNRGETQYF.

The chain combines TRBV11-2 with TRBJ2-7; TRBD2 agrees at 14 bases. Trimming at V came to 2 bases and at J to 7 bases, leaving 13 bases not matched to a gene. CDR1 and CDR2 (germline): SGHAT, FQNNGV. This CDR3 contains 18 residues. The CDR3 spells CASSLYTTTSGRAGEQYF. CDR3 DNA sequence: TGTGCCAGCAGCTTATACACGACGACTAGCGGGAGGGCGGGAGAGCAGTACTTC.

In its sample, this clonotype was seen a few times. The V call is TRBV5-1, the J call TRBJ1-1; tentative D call: TRBD1 (5 bases). Germline CDR1 SGHRS, CDR2 YFSETQ. This CDR3 comprises 14 residues. Trimming pared 3 bases from V and 5 bases from J, leaving 14 bases between. The CDR3 region has the DNA TGCGCCAGCAGCTCGACAGCGCTGGGGACTGAAGCTTTCTTT. Protein sequence: CASSSTALGTEAFF.

The V call is TRBV4-1, the J call TRBJ2-6; maybe TRBD2 (6 bases). V lost 4 bases and J lost 0, with 13 bases in between. From germline, CDR1 is MGHRA and CDR2 YSYEKL. This CDR3 contains 17 residues. CDR3 DNA sequence: TGCGCCAGCAGCCGGGAGGAGCTGCACTCTGGGGCCAACGTCCTGACTTTC. Protein product: CASSREELHSGANVLTF.

The rearrangement joins TRBV7-9 to TRBJ2-2; no definite D call. Germline loops: CDR1 SEHNR, CDR2 FQNEAQ (reference sequence). This CDR3 spans 13 amino acids. The V gene lost 2 bases and the J gene lost 5 bases, with 6 bases spanning the gap. The chain's CDR3 is CASSLMGTGELFF. DNA for the CDR3: TGTGCCAGCAGCTTAATGGGGACCGGGGAGCTGTTTTTT.

This clonotype was observed a few times. The J gene is TRBJ2-5, the V gene TRBV5-1, with 9 bases matching TRBD1. V was pared by 4 bases and J by 7 bases, with 8 bases of the junction left unmatched. CDR3 length: 14 amino acids. CDR1 is SGHRS, CDR2 YFSETQ, per germline. Here the CDR3 reads CASSLGQGGGTQYF. CDR3 DNA sequence: TGCGCCAGCAGCCTGGGACAGGGAGGCGGGACCCAGTACTTC.

The chain couples TRBV28 to TRBJ2-5, with D perhaps matching TRBD2 (6 bases). There are 13 residues in the CDR3. Trimming pared 4 bases from V and 7 bases from J, leaving 13 bases between. CDR1 is MDHEN, CDR2 SYDVKM, per germline. DNA for the CDR3: TGTGCCAGCAGTTCGGGACTCCTGGGGACCCAGTACTTC. Translation: CASSSGLLGTQYF.

This chain links TRBV20-1 with TRBJ2-3; 13 nucleotides line up with TRBD2. V shed 6 bases and J 0 bases; nucleotides not matched to a gene: 6. Germline CDR1 reads DFQATT; CDR2 reads SNEGSKA (reference sequence). The CDR3 is 16 residues long. The CDR3 DNA sequence: TGCAGTGCCGGGACTAGCGGGACCCCTAGCACAGATACGCAGTATTTT. It is translated as CSAGTSGTPSTDTQYF.

Many counts were recorded for this clonotype. V and J are TRBV7-9 and TRBJ1-2; no clear D gene. The CDR3 length is 13 residues. From germline, CDR1 is SEHNR and CDR2 FQNEAQ (reference sequence). V was clipped by 1 base and J by 7 bases, with 10 bases between them. In DNA, the CDR3 is TGTGCCAGCAGCTTAGGTCGGCAGGTTGGCTACACCTTC. Translation: CASSLGRQVGYTF.

There are a few counts of this clonotype. The CDR3 sequence: CASSPRTGKRETQYF. CDR3 coding DNA: TGTGCCAGCTCACCCCGGACAGGGAAAAGGGAGACCCAGTACTTC. The chain couples TRBV18 to TRBJ2-5; TRBD1 aligns across 8 bases. Germline CDR1 reads KGHSH; CDR2 reads LQKENI. CDR3 size: 15 residues. J lost 5 bases, V lost 3 bases, and 8 bases had no gene match.

The chain recombines TRBV7-9 with TRBJ2-5, with 10 bases identical to TRBD2. Germline V gene lookup returns CDR1 SEHNR and CDR2 FQNEAQ (reference sequence). Germline trimming cut 5 bases from V and 4 bases from J; bases unmatched to any gene: 13. This CDR3 is 17 amino acids long. For the CDR3, the DNA is TGTGCCAGCAGCCTAGAAAGCGGGAGGGCCCTCGGAGAGACCCAGTACTTC. It specifies CASSLESGRALGETQYF. Full variable domain (rest looked up from reference TRBV7-9 and TRBJ2-5): DTGVSQNPRHKITKRGQNVTFRCDPISEHNRLYWYRQTLGQGPEFLTYFQNEAQLEKSRLLSDRFSAERPKGSFSTLEIQRTEQGDSAMYLCASSLESGRALGETQYFGPGTRLLVL.

This clonotype occurred a few times. The chain links TRBV29-1 to TRBJ2-1; TRBD2 aligns across 10 bases. The V gene end was trimmed by 7 bases and the J gene end by 8 bases; junction bases not matched to a gene: 14. Looked up from germline, CDR1 is SQVTM and CDR2 is ANQGSEA. This CDR3 comprises 15 residues. This CDR3 reads CSAERTSLAGDEQFF. Written as DNA, the CDR3 is TGCAGCGCCGAACGGACAAGCCTAGCGGGAGATGAGCAGTTCTTC.

The rearrangement joins TRBV27 to TRBJ1-1, with a weak D call TRBD1 (6 bases). Germline V gives CDR1 MNHEY, CDR2 SMNVEV (reference sequence). The CDR3 consists of 12 residues. V lost 8 bases, J lost 4 bases, and 11 bases lay in between. The CDR3 reads CASLGGRTEAFF. The CDR3 bases are TGTGCCAGCCTTGGGGGGCGCACTGAAGCTTTCTTT.

This chain connects TRBV12-3 or TRBV12-4 to TRBJ2-1; 11 bases agree with TRBD2. CDR3 length: 18 residues. Trimming took 7 bases from V and 2 from J; bases not matched to a gene: 13. The CDR3 region is CASKEVAGGPRAYNEQFF. The CDR3 nucleotides read TGTGCCAGCAAGGAAGTAGCGGGAGGGCCCCGAGCCTACAATGAGCAGTTCTTC.

V usage is TRBV4-3 and J usage is TRBJ2-3, with TRBD2 matching over 14 bases. V shed 2 bases and J 2 bases; nucleotides not matched to a gene: 6. CDR1 is LGHNA, CDR2 YSLEER, per germline. The CDR3 runs to 18 residues. The DNA for the CDR3 is TGCGCCAGCAGCCAATATGGGACTAGCGGGGGCCACACAGATACGCAGTATTTT. It encodes CASSQYGTSGGHTDTQYF.

The chain has TRBV11-2 and TRBJ2-1; D not resolved. In germline, CDR1 is SGHAT, CDR2 FQNNGV. The CDR3 is 12 residues long. Trimming took 5 bases from V and 9 from J, leaving 11 bases between them. This CDR3 is CASSRSRREQFF. The CDR3, as DNA: TGTGCCAGCAGCCGATCACGCCGTGAGCAGTTCTTC. Complete variable domain (other parts from reference TRBV11-2 and TRBJ2-1): EAGVAQSPRYKIIEKRQSVAFWCNPISGHATLYWYQQILGQGPKLLIQFQNNGVVDDSQLPKDRFSAERLKGVDSTLKIQPAKLEDSAVYLCASSRSRREQFFGPGTRLTVL.

This clonotype was found many times. The chain employs TRBV20-1 and TRBJ1-2; 7 positions match TRBD1. J gave up 13 bases and V 1 base, and 6 bases lay outside the gene matches. The CDR3 consists of 11 residues. Germline V gives CDR1 DFQATT, CDR2 SNEGSKA (reference sequence). This CDR3 is CSARGDRESTF. CDR3 bases: TGCAGTGCTAGAGGTGACAGGGAGAGCACCTTC.

There are a few counts of this clonotype. This chain uses TRBV9 with TRBJ2-1; 11 nucleotides agree with TRBD2. Germline lookup yields CDR1 SGDLS and CDR2 YYNGEE. V was pared by 3 bases and J by 5 bases, with 7 bases of the junction left unmatched. The CDR3 spans 16 residues. CDR3 loop: CASSAAGLAVDNEQFF. DNA of the CDR3: TGTGCCAGCAGCGCAGCGGGACTAGCGGTTGACAATGAGCAGTTCTTC. The variable domain in full, with the rest retrieved from reference TRBV9 and TRBJ2-1, is DSGVTQTPKHLITATGQRVTLRCSPRSGDLSVYWYQQSLDQGLQFLIQYYNGEERAKGNILERFSAQQFPDLHSELNLSSLELGDSALYFCASSAAGLAVDNEQFFGPGTRLTVL.

This chain links TRBV23-1 with TRBJ2-2; no firm D call. TRBV23-1 is an ORF, and what it does is uncertain. There are 14 residues in the CDR3. With 3 bases removed from V and 4 bases from J, the gap between germline ends came to 9 bases. The CDR3 reads CASSHPAVTGELFF. The CDR3 region has the DNA TGCGCCAGCAGTCATCCAGCAGTCACCGGGGAGCTGTTTTTT.

This clonotype has ten or more counts. V and J are TRBV5-1 and TRBJ1-2; no firm D call. The CDR3 sequence is 13 residues long. Germline CDR1 is SGHRS and CDR2 is YFSETQ. With 1 base removed from V and 2 bases from J, the gap between germline ends came to 6 bases. CDR3 region: CASSLTRNYGYTF. CDR3 DNA sequence: TGCGCCAGCAGCTTGACCAGAAACTATGGCTACACCTTC.